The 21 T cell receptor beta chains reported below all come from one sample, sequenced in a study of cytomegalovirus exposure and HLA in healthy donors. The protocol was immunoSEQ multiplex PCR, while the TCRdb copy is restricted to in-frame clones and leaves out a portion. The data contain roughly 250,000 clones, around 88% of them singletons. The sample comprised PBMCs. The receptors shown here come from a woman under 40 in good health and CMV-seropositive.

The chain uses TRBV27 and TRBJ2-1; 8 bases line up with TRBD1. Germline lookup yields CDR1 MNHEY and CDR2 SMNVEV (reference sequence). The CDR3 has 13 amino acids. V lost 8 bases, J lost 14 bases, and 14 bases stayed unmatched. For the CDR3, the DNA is TGTGCCAGCCGATACCAGCCCGGGACAGGTGAGTTCTTC. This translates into CASRYQPGTGEFF.

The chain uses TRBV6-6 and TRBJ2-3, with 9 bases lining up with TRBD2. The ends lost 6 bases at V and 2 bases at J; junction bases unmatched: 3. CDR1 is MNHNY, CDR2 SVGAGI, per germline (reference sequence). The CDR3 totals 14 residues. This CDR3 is CASRIAGVTDTQYF. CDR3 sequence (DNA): TGTGCCAGCAGAATAGCGGGAGTCACAGATACGCAGTATTTT.

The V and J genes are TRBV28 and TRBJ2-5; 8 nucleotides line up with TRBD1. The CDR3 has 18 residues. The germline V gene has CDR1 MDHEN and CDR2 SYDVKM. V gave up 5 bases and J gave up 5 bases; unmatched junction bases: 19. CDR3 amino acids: CASSLSPLGSGGVETQYF. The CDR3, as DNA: TGTGCCAGCAGTCTATCCCCCTTAGGTTCAGGGGGCGTGGAGACCCAGTACTTC.

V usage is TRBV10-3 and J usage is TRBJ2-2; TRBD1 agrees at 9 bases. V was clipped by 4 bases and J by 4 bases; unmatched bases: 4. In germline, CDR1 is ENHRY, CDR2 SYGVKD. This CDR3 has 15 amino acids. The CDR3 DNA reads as TGTGCCATCAGTGGGACAGGGGTCGGCACCGGGGAGCTGTTTTTT. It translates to CAISGTGVGTGELFF.

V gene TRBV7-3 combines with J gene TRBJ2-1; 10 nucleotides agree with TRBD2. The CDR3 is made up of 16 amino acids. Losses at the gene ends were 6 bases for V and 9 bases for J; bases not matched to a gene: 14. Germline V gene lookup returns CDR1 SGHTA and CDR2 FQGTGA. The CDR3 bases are TGTGCCAGCAGTACACGGGGGGCTAGCGGGAGTGCTGAGCAGTTCTTC. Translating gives CASSTRGASGSAEQFF.

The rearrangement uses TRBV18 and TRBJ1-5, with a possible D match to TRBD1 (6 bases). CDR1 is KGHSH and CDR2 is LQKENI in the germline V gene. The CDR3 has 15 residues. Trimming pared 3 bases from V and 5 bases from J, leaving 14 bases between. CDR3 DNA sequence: TGTGCCAGCTCACCCGAGACAGGCATCTATCAGCCCCAGCATTTT. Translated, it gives CASSPETGIYQPQHF.

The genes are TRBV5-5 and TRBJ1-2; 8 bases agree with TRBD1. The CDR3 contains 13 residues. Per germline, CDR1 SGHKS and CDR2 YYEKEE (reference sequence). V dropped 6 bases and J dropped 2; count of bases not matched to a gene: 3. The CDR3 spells CASIRQGNYGYTF. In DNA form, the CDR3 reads TGTGCCAGCATCCGACAGGGGAACTATGGCTACACCTTC.

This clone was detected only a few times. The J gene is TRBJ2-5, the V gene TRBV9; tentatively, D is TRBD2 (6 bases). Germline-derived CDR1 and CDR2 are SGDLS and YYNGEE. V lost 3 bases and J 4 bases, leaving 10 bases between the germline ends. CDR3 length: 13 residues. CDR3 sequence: CASSAGRGETQYF. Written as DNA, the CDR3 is TGTGCCAGCAGCGCAGGGCGGGGAGAGACCCAGTACTTC.

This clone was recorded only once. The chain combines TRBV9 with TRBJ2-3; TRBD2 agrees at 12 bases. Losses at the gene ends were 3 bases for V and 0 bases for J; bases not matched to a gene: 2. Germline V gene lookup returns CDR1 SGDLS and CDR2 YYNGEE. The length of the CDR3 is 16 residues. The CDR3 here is CASSGGTSGSTDTQYF. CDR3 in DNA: TGTGCCAGCAGCGGGGGGACTAGCGGGAGCACAGATACGCAGTATTTT.

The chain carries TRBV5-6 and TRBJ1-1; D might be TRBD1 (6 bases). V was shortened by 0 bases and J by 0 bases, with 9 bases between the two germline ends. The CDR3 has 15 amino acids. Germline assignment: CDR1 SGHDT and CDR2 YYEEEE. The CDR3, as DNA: TGTGCCAGCAGCTTGGGTGGGACACTGAACACTGAAGCTTTCTTT. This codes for CASSLGGTLNTEAFF.

CDR3 protein: CASSRSAGAGTDTQYF. The CDR3 nucleotides are TGCGCCAGCAGCCGATCAGCGGGAGCGGGGACAGATACGCAGTATTTT. The chain couples TRBV4-1 to TRBJ2-3; 8 bases agree with TRBD2. CDR1 is MGHRA and CDR2 is YSYEKL in the germline V gene. J lost 3 bases, V lost 4 bases, and 9 bases had no gene match. The CDR3 spans 16 residues.

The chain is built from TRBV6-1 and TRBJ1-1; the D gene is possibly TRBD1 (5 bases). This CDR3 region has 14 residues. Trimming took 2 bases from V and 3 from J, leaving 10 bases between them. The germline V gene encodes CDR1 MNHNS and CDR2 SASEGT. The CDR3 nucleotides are TGTGCCAGCAGTGAAATCTTACAGGACACTGAAGCTTTCTTT. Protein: CASSEILQDTEAFF.

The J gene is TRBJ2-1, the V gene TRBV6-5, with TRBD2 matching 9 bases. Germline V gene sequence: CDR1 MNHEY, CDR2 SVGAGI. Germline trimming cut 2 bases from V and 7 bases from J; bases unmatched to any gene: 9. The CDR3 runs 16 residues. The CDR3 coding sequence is TGTGCCAGCAGTTACCACTTAGCGGGAGTAGAGAATGAGCAGTTCTTC. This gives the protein CASSYHLAGVENEQFF.

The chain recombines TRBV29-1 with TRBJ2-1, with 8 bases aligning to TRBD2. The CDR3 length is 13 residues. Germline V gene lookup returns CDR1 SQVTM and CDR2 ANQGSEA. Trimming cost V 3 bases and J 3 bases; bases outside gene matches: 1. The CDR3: CSVELAGYNEQFF. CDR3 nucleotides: TGCAGCGTTGAGCTAGCGGGCTACAATGAGCAGTTCTTC.

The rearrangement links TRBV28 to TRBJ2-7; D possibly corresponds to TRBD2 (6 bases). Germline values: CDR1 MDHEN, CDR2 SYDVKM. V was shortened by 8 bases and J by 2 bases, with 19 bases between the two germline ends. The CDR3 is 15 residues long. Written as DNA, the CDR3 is TGTGCCAGCCGTTCCCGCGGGGTCTTTCCCTACGAGCAGTACTTC. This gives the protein CASRSRGVFPYEQYF.

The DNA for the CDR3 is TGTGCCAGCAGCTTGACGAGGGGGTACACCGGGGAGCTGTTTTTT. Amino acid sequence: CASSLTRGYTGELFF. The rearrangement joins TRBV7-3 to TRBJ2-2; possibly TRBD1 for D (6 bases). Trimming removed 3 bases at V and 3 bases at J, with 11 bases between. Germline V gives CDR1 SGHTA, CDR2 FQGTGA. This CDR3 is built from 15 residues.

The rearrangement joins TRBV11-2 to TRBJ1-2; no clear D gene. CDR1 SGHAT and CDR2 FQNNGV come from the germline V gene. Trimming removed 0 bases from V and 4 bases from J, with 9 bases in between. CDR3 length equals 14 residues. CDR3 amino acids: CASSLEPGGYGYTF. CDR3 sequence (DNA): TGTGCCAGCAGCTTAGAGCCGGGTGGCTATGGCTACACCTTC.

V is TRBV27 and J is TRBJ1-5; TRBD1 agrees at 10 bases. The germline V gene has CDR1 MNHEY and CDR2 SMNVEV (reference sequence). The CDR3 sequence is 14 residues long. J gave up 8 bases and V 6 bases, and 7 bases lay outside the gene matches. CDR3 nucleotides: TGTGCCAGCAGACTCGACAGGGGGCGCGAGCCCCAGCATTTT. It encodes CASRLDRGREPQHF.

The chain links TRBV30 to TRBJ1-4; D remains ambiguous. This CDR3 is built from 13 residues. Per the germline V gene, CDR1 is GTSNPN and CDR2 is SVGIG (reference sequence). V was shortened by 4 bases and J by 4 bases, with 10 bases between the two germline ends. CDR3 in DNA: TGTGCCTGGAACAGATACAATAATGAAAAACTGTTTTTT. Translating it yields CAWNRYNNEKLFF.

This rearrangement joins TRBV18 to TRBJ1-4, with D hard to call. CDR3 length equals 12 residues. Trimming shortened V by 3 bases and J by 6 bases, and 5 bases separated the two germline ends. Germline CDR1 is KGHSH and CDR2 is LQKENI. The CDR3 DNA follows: TGTGCCAGCTCACCCGGAGATGAAAAACTGTTTTTT. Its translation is CASSPGDEKLFF.

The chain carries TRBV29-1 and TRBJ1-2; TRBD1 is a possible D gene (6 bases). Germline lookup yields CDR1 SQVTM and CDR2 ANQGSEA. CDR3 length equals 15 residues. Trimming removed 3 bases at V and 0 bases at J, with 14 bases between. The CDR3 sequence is CSVEGAGATNYGYTF. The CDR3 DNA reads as TGCAGCGTTGAGGGCGCAGGGGCAACTAACTATGGCTACACCTTC.